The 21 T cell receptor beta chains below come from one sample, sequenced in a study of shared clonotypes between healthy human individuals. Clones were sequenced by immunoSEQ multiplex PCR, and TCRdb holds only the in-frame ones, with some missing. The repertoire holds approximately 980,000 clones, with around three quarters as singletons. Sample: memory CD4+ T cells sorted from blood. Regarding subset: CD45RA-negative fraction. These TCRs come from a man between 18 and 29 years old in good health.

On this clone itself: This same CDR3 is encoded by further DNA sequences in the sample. The CDR3 DNA sequence: TGTGCCAGCAGTGATCGGGCCAACACTGAAGCTTTCTTT. This sequence encodes CASSDRANTEAFF. The rearrangement uses TRBV2 and TRBJ1-1; no clear D. The CDR3 contains 13 residues. V was cut by 3 bases and J by 2 bases, with 7 bases left in between. Looked up from germline, CDR1 is SNHLY and CDR2 is FYNNEI.

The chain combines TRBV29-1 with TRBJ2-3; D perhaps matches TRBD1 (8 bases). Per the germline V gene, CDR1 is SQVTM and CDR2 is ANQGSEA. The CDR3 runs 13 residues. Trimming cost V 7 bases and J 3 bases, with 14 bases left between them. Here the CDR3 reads CSADRGGTDTQYF. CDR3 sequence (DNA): TGCAGCGCTGACAGGGGAGGGACAGATACGCAGTATTTT.

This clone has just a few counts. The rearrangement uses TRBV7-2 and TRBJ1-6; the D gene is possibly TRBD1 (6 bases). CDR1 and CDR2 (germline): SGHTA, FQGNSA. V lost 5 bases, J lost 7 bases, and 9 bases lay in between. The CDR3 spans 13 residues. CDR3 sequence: CASSGTLNSPLHF. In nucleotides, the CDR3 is TGTGCCAGCAGCGGGACACTGAATTCACCCCTCCACTTT.

The CDR3 here is CASSSKTSGGTDTQYF. In DNA, the CDR3 is TGTGCCAGCAGTTCGAAGACTAGCGGGGGCACAGATACGCAGTATTTT. The chain joins TRBV6-5 to TRBJ2-3; 11 nucleotides align to TRBD2. CDR1 is MNHEY, CDR2 SVGAGI, per germline. The CDR3 sequence is 16 residues long. Trimming at V came to 4 bases and at J to 1 base, leaving 4 bases not matched to a gene.

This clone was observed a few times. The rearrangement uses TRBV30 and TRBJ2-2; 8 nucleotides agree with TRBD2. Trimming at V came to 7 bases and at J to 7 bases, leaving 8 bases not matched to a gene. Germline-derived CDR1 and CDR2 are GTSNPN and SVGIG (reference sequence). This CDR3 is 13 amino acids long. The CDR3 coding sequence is TGTGCCTACTCAGCGGGAGCGGTCGGGGAGCTGTTTTTT. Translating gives CAYSAGAVGELFF.

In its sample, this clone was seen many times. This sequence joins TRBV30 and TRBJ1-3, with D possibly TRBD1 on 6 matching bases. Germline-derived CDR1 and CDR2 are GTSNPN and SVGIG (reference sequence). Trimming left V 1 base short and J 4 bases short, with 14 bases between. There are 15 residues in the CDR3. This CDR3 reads CAWSAYTGTGNTIYF. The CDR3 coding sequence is TGTGCCTGGAGTGCCTACACAGGGACCGGAAACACCATATATTTT.

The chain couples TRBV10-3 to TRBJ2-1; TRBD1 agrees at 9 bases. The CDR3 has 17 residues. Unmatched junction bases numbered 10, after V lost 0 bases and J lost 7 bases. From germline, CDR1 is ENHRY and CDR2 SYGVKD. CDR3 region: CAISESNLGQGGNEQFF. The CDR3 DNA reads TGTGCCATCAGTGAGTCGAATTTGGGACAGGGCGGGAATGAGCAGTTCTTC.

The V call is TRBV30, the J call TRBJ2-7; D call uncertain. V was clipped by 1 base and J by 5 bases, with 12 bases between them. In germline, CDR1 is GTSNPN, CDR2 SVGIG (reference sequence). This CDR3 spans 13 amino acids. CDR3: CAWSDRPVDEQYF. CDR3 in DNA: TGTGCCTGGAGTGACAGACCCGTCGACGAGCAGTACTTC.

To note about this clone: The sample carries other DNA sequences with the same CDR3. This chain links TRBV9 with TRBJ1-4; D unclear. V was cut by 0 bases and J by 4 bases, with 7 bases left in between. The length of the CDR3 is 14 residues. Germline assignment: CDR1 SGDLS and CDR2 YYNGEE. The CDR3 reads CASSVGQDNEKLFF. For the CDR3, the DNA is TGTGCCAGCAGCGTAGGGCAGGATAATGAAAAACTGTTTTTT.

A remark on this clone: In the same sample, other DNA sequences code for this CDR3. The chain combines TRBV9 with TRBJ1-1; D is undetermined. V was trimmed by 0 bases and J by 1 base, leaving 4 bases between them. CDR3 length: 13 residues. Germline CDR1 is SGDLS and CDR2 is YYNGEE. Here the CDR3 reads CASSVATNTEAFF. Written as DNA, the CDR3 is TGTGCCAGCAGCGTAGCAACGAACACTGAAGCTTTCTTT.

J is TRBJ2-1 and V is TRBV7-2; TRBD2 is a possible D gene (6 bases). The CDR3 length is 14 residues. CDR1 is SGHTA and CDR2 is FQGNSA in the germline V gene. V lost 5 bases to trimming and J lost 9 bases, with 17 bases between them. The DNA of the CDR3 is TGTGCCAGCAGCCAAGGAGGGGCGCGGGGTGAGCAGTTCTTC. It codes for CASSQGGARGEQFF.

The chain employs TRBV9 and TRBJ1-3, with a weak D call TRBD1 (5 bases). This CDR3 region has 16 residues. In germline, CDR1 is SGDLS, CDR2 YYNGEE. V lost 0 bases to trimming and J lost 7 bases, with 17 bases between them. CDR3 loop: CASSVGGRLAGNTIYF. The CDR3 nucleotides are TGTGCCAGCAGCGTAGGAGGGCGATTGGCAGGGAACACCATATATTTT.

CDR3: CASSLEVHVDTEAFF. CDR3 DNA: TGTGCCAGCAGCTTAGAGGTCCACGTGGACACTGAAGCTTTCTTT. The V and J genes are TRBV7-9 and TRBJ1-1, with no clear D. CDR3 length: 15 amino acids. V was clipped by 1 base and J by 3 bases, with 12 bases between them. Germline-derived CDR1 and CDR2 are SEHNR and FQNEAQ (reference sequence).

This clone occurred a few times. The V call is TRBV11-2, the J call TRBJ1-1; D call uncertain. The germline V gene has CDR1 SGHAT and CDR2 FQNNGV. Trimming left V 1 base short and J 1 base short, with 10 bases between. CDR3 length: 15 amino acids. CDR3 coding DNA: TGTGCCAGCAGCTTAGGAAGGTACAAGAACACTGAAGCTTTCTTT. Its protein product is CASSLGRYKNTEAFF.

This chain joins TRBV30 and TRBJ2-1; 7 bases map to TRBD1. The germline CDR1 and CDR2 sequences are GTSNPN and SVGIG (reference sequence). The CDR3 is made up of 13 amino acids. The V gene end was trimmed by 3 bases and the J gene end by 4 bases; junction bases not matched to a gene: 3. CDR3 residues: CAWRRDRYNEQFF. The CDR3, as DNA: TGTGCCTGGAGGAGGGACAGATACAATGAGCAGTTCTTC.

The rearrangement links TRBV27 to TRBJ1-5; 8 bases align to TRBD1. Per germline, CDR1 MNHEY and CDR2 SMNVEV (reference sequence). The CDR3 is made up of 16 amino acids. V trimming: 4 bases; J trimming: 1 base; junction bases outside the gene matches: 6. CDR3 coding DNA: TGTGCCAGCAGTTCCCGACAGGGGCTCAGCAATCAGCCCCAGCATTTT. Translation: CASSSRQGLSNQPQHF.

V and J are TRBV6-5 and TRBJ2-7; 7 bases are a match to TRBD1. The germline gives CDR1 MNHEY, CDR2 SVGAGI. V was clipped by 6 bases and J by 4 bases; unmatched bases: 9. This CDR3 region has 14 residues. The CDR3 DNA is TGTGCCAGCAGCAAGGGACAGAGACCTTACGAGCAGTACTTC. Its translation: CASSKGQRPYEQYF.

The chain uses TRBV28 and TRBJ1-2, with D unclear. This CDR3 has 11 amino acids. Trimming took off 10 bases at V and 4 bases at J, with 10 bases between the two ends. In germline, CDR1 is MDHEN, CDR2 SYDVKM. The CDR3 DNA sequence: TGTGCCACCACTTGGGGCTATGGCTACACCTTC. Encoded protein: CATTWGYGYTF.

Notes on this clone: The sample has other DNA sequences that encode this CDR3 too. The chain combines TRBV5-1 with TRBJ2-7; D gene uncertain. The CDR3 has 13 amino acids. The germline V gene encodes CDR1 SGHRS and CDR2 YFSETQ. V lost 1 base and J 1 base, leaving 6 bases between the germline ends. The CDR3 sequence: CASSLLSSYEQYF. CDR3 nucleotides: TGCGCCAGCAGCTTGCTCAGTTCCTACGAGCAGTACTTC.

CDR3 region: CASSLMISTDTQYF. In DNA form, the CDR3 reads TGTGCCAGCAGCTTAATGATTAGCACAGATACGCAGTATTTT. The chain joins TRBV7-9 to TRBJ2-3; no definite D call. Germline V gives CDR1 SEHNR, CDR2 FQNEAQ (reference sequence). CDR3 length: 14 residues. Trimming took off 2 bases at V and 0 bases at J, with 6 bases between the two ends.

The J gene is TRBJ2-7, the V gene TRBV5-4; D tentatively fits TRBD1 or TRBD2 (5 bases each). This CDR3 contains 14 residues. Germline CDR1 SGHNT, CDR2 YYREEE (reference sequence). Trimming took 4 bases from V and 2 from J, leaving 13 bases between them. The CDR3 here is CASSPGLQPYEQYF. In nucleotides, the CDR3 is TGTGCCAGCAGCCCGGGGCTTCAACCCTACGAGCAGTACTTC.